This T cell receptor beta chain comes out of a study of T-cell reconstitution after alpha-beta-depleted transplantation in children. Whole-study results and caveats: Several hundred graft clones that had expanded were reportedly the source of alpha-beta T cells about two months after transplant. Some patients' high day-60 TCRbeta diversity was attributed to recipient cells surviving conditioning. T-cell numbers and diversity, one year after transplant, stemmed largely from T cells that were newly produced.

This clonotype occurred many times. Its specificity is unknown. As it was prepared, the TCRbeta library received unique molecular identifiers. TCRdb reanalysed the PCR reads using MiXCR and keeps one entry per CDR3 protein. The table includes approximately 630,000 distinct CDR3 sequences, 10% to 15% detected once. The CDR3 contains 11 residues. Per the germline V gene, CDR1 is DFQATT and CDR2 is SNEGSKA (reference sequence). The V end was cut by 3 bases, the J end by 1 base, with 4 bases between. The material sequenced was PBMCs, taken before TCRalphabeta/CD19-depleted stem cell transplant. The origin of this receptor is a girl aged 2 to 10 with congenital amegakaryocytic thrombocytopenia, due to receive a stem cell transplant. This chain links TRBV20-1 with TRBJ2-7; D remains unclear. The CDR3 DNA is TGCAGTGCTAGCTTTTCCTACGAGCAGTACTTC. It specifies CSASFSYEQYF.